The 8 T cell receptor beta chains below come from one sample, sequenced in a study of tissue T cells after allogeneic stem cell transplantation. The table came from immunoSEQ multiplex PCR; TCRdb's copy has only in-frame clones and leaves some out. The sample has about 26,000 clones, less than 95% seen once; the top ten hold 2% to 2.5%. Sequenced here: blood, sampled before transplantation. The origin of the receptors is a male donor older than 55 who later had graft-versus-host disease after an allogeneic stem cell transplant.

The V and J genes are TRBV28 and TRBJ2-7, with TRBD2 identical over 8 bases. The CDR3 consists of 14 residues. Germline assignment: CDR1 MDHEN and CDR2 SYDVKM. The V and J ends lost 3 bases and 3 bases, in that order; junction bases with no gene match: 4. The CDR3 is CASSFISGSYEQYF. The CDR3 coding sequence is TGTGCCAGCAGTTTTATAAGCGGGAGCTACGAGCAGTACTTC.

The genes are TRBV4-3 and TRBJ2-3; D might be TRBD2 (5 bases). Germline CDR1 is LGHNA and CDR2 is YSLEER. V lost 0 bases to trimming and J lost 1 base, with 11 bases between them. CDR3 size: 16 residues. The CDR3 DNA reads TGCGCCAGCAGCCAAGAAACAGCGGCTCGCACAGATACGCAGTATTTT. Amino acid sequence: CASSQETAARTDTQYF.

The chain couples TRBV5-1 to TRBJ2-6, with 11 bases aligning to TRBD1. The V gene's germline CDR1 is SGHRS and CDR2 YFSETQ. V lost 4 bases, J lost 2 bases, and 5 bases stayed unmatched. The CDR3 sequence is 17 residues long. The CDR3 coding sequence is TGCGCCAGCAGCGACGGACAGGGGGCTGCTGGGGCCAACGTCCTGACTTTC. Protein product: CASSDGQGAAGANVLTF.

The chain joins TRBV9 to TRBJ1-2; D is unclear. V was trimmed by 0 bases and J by 7 bases, leaving 10 bases between them. This CDR3 is built from 13 residues. Germline V gives CDR1 SGDLS, CDR2 YYNGEE. The CDR3 sequence is CASSVGAEAGYTF. CDR3 nucleotide sequence: TGTGCCAGCAGCGTAGGGGCAGAAGCTGGCTACACCTTC. Combining the CDR3 with reference TRBV9 and TRBJ1-2 gives the whole variable domain DSGVTQTPKHLITATGQRVTLRCSPRSGDLSVYWYQQSLDQGLQFLIQYYNGEERAKGNILERFSAQQFPDLHSELNLSSLELGDSALYFCASSVGAEAGYTFGSGTRLTVV.

This chain joins TRBV14 and TRBJ2-7, with D possibly being TRBD2 (5 bases). CDR3 length: 13 amino acids. The germline V and J ends were trimmed by 3 bases and 7 bases, with 13 bases remaining between them. The V gene's germline CDR1 is SGHDN and CDR2 FVKESK. The CDR3 sequence: CASSHGGPLEQYF. The CDR3 nucleotides are TGTGCCAGCAGCCACGGCGGGCCATTGGAGCAGTACTTC. Supplemented by reference TRBV14 and TRBJ2-7, the full variable domain reads EAGVTQFPSHSVIEKGQTVTLRCDPISGHDNLYWYRRVMGKEIKFLLHFVKESKQDESGMPNNRFLAERTGGTYSTLKVQPAELEDSGVYFCASSHGGPLEQYFGPGTRLTVT.

The chain is built from TRBV25-1 and TRBJ2-3; D call uncertain. Germline V gene sequence: CDR1 MGHDK, CDR2 SYGVNS. V was clipped by 0 bases and J by 4 bases, with 8 bases between them. This CDR3 contains 14 residues. The CDR3: CASSEYGRSDTQYF. For the CDR3, the DNA is TGTGCCAGCAGTGAATATGGCAGATCAGATACGCAGTATTTT.

Only a few counts were recorded for this clone. The genes are TRBV10-3 and TRBJ1-6; D gene ambiguous. Germline V gene lookup returns CDR1 ENHRY and CDR2 SYGVKD. Trimming cost V 3 bases and J 10 bases, with 4 bases left between them. There are 11 residues in the CDR3. CDR3 DNA: TGTGCCATCAGTGATCTATCACCCCTCCACTTT. Protein sequence: CAISDLSPLHF.

A single count supports this clone. The chain recombines TRBV2 with TRBJ1-2; D might be TRBD1 (6 bases). V gave up 10 bases and J gave up 0 bases, with 12 bases separating them. The CDR3 is 13 amino acids. Germline V gene sequence: CDR1 SNHLY, CDR2 FYNNEI. The chain's CDR3 is CANKGQTNYGYTF. The CDR3 nucleotides read TGTGCCAACAAAGGACAGACTAACTATGGCTACACCTTC.